This TCR beta chain originates from a study of T-cell reconstitution after alpha-beta-depleted transplantation in children. Unique molecular identifiers tagged the TCRbeta library. MiXCR, applied by TCRdb to the PCR reads, yields one record per CDR3 protein. The table records roughly 610,000 distinct CDR3 sequences, roughly a tenth of them present only once. This CDR3 comprises 15 residues. J lost 5 bases, V lost 1 base, and 6 bases had no gene match. Germline CDR1 DFQATT, CDR2 SNEGSKA (reference sequence). This clonotype was counted at least ten times. This chain links TRBV20-1 with TRBJ2-7, with 12 bases lining up with TRBD2. This sequence originates from a human donor who donated a stem cell graft to a child with acute myeloid leukemia. The source was PBMCs from the stem cell graft donor, collected from the stem cell graft. The CDR3 DNA reads TGCAGTGCTAGAGTACTAGCGGGAGGCCCTAACGAGCAGTACTTC. Translated, it gives CSARVLAGGPNEQYF.